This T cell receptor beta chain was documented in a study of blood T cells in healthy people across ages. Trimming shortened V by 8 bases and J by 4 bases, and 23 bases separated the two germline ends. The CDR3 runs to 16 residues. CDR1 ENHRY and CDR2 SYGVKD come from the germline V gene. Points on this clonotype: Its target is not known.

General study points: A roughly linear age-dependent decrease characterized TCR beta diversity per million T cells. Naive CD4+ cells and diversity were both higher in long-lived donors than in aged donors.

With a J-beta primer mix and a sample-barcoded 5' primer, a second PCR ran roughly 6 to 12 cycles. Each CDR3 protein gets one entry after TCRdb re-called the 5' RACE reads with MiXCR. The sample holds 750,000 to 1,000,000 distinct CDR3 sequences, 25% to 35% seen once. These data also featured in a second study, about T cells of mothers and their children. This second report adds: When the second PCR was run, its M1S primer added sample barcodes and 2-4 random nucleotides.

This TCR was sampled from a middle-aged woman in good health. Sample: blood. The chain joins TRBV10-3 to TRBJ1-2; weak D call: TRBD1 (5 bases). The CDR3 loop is CAISGGFRGGLYGYTF. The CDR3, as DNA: TGTGCCATCTCCGGAGGGTTCCGCGGGGGACTCTATGGCTACACCTTC.